The next 15 T cell receptor beta chains were all read from a single sample in a study of blood T cell repertoires in COVID-19 (dated by TCRdb to 2020 to 2021). Library generation was performed with the immunoSEQ multiplex PCR assay. TCRdb mirrors the immuneACCESS table, restricted to in-frame sequences. Some clones are absent from its copies; in checked studies, under half trace to an unresolved V gene, and the reason for the others is unknown. This sample holds around 250,000 clones; 82% were observed only once. The ten largest account for roughly 5.3% of the sample. Sequenced: PBMCs or T cells enriched from blood (not recorded which). Every receptor here comes from a middle-aged man who had been exposed to COVID-19.

The J gene is TRBJ1-3, the V gene TRBV21-1; the D segment call TRBD1 is taken from the table without a DNA check. TRBV21-1 is tagged as a pseudogene. The length of the CDR3 is 13 residues. CDR3 residues: CASRDRAGNTIYF. The CDR3, as DNA: TGTGCCAGCAGGGACAGGGCTGGAAACACCATATATTTT.

The chain uses TRBV24-1 and TRBJ2-2; a possible D gene is TRBD1 (6 bases). The germline V and J ends were trimmed by 4 bases and 8 bases, with 7 bases remaining between them. Germline CDR1 is KGHDR and CDR2 is SFDVKD. This CDR3 is 12 amino acids long. CDR3 loop: CATSDDRGELFF. CDR3 in DNA: TGTGCCACCAGTGACGACAGGGGGGAGCTGTTTTTT.

The chain carries TRBV15 and TRBJ1-1; 8 positions match TRBD1. Germline V lookup: CDR1 LNHNV, CDR2 YYDKDF (reference sequence). The CDR3 runs to 14 residues. V shed 11 bases and J 3 bases; nucleotides not matched to a gene: 11. The CDR3 DNA reads TGTGCCGCAGGACAGGGCTGGGGTGACACTGAAGCTTTCTTT. This codes for CAAGQGWGDTEAFF. The full variable domain, with the rest looked up from reference TRBV15 and TRBJ1-1, is DAMVIQNPRYQVTQFGKPVTLSCSQTLNHNVMYWYQQKSSQAPKLLFHYYDKDFNNEADTPDNFQSRRPNTSFCFLDIRSPGLGDTAMYLCAAGQGWGDTEAFFGQGTRLTVV.

The chain carries TRBV2 and TRBJ2-5; TRBD2 agrees at 11 bases. Per the germline V gene, CDR1 is SNHLY and CDR2 is FYNNEI. CDR3 length equals 14 residues. V shed 6 bases and J 3 bases; nucleotides not matched to a gene: 3. As DNA, the CDR3 is TGTGCCAGCAGACCGGGACTAGCGGAAGAGACCCAGTACTTC. This gives the protein CASRPGLAEETQYF.

The chain uses TRBV4-1 and TRBJ1-6; possible D gene TRBD1, 5 bases. The V end lost 1 base, the J end lost 6 bases, and 13 bases lay between the germline ends. CDR1 is MGHRA, CDR2 YSYEKL, per germline. The CDR3 length is 16 residues. The CDR3 DNA follows: TGCGCCAGCAGCCAAGGGTCAGGGACTGGTAATTCACCCCTCCACTTT. It specifies CASSQGSGTGNSPLHF.

The V gene is TRBV19, the J gene TRBJ1-5; the D gene is possibly TRBD1 (5 bases). V was pared by 4 bases and J by 0 bases, with 13 bases between. The CDR3 loop spans 16 amino acids. The germline V gene has CDR1 LNHDA and CDR2 SQIVND (reference sequence). The CDR3 loop is CASSRAGETSNQPQHF. In DNA form, the CDR3 reads TGTGCCAGTAGTAGGGCGGGGGAAACTAGCAATCAGCCCCAGCATTTT.

This clone was seen more than once but under ten times. The J gene is TRBJ1-1, the V gene TRBV30, with D possibly being TRBD1 (6 bases). CDR1 and CDR2 (germline): GTSNPN, SVGIG (reference sequence). V dropped 1 base and J dropped 11 bases, with 17 bases sitting between them. The CDR3 runs to 13 residues. The CDR3 sequence: CAWSATQGTGAFF. The CDR3 nucleotides are TGTGCCTGGAGTGCGACACAGGGAACAGGTGCTTTCTTT.

J is TRBJ2-5 and V is TRBV29-1; TRBD1 aligns across 8 bases. The CDR3 runs to 12 residues. Germline CDR1 and CDR2: SQVTM and ANQGSEA. The CDR3 DNA is TGCAGTGCGGACAGGGCTCAAGAGACCCAGTACTTC. This gives the protein CSADRAQETQYF.

The V gene is TRBV4-1, the J gene TRBJ1-2, with TRBD1 matching 10 bases. The trim removed 2 bases at V and 10 bases at J, leaving 10 bases unmatched. CDR1 MGHRA and CDR2 YSYEKL come from the germline V gene. This CDR3 has 15 amino acids. The CDR3 nucleotides read TGCGCCAGCAGCCAAAAAGAGGGACAGGGGTTCTACTACACCTTC. It encodes CASSQKEGQGFYYTF.

V usage is TRBV7-3 and J usage is TRBJ1-3; 7 bases agree with TRBD1. This CDR3 comprises 13 residues. Germline V gives CDR1 SGHTA, CDR2 FQGTGA. V shed 6 bases, J shed 2 bases, and the junction held 1 base outside the gene matches. The CDR3 region is CASSDRAGNTIYF. For the CDR3, the DNA is TGTGCCAGCAGTGACAGGGCTGGAAACACCATATATTTT.

The rearrangement uses TRBV7-9 and TRBJ1-5; 12 nucleotides line up with TRBD1. After removal of 5 bases from V and 3 bases from J, the junction contained 14 bases not matched to a gene. The CDR3 loop spans 19 amino acids. Germline V CDR1 and CDR2: SEHNR, FQNEAQ (reference sequence). CDR3 bases: TGTGCCAGCAGCCCAGAGGGACAGGGGGCGTGGGGTGCCAATCAGCCCCAGCATTTT. Translating it yields CASSPEGQGAWGANQPQHF.

The CDR3 coding sequence is TGTGCCACCAGTGATCCCCGGGCCACAGGGGAAGATGAAAAACTGTTTTTT. Its translation is CATSDPRATGEDEKLFF. The genes are TRBV24-1 and TRBJ1-4; 7 bases are shared with TRBD1. Germline V CDR1 and CDR2: KGHDR, SFDVKD. The CDR3 is made up of 17 amino acids. V lost 3 bases and J lost 6; bases outside the gene matches: 12.

The chain links TRBV10-3 to TRBJ1-6; 9 nucleotides align to TRBD1. V shed 4 bases, J shed 10 bases, and the junction held 5 bases outside the gene matches. The CDR3 sequence is 14 residues long. Germline values: CDR1 ENHRY, CDR2 SYGVKD. The CDR3 loop is CAISGDRDGSPLHF. CDR3 sequence (DNA): TGTGCCATCAGTGGGGACAGGGACGGGTCACCCCTCCACTTT.

V and J are TRBV6-4 and TRBJ1-1; D ambiguous. V was pared by 4 bases and J by 0 bases, with 6 bases between. CDR3 size: 13 residues. Germline CDR1 reads MRHNA; CDR2 reads SNTAGT. Written as DNA, the CDR3 is TGTGCCAGCAGTGCCCAAATGAACACTGAAGCTTTCTTT. As protein: CASSAQMNTEAFF.

This chain uses TRBV5-8 with TRBJ2-3; tentative D call: TRBD2 (5 bases). CDR1 is SGHTS and CDR2 is YDEGEE in the germline V gene. The CDR3 is 15 residues long. V was clipped by 0 bases and J by 0 bases, with 8 bases between them. In DNA, the CDR3 is TGTGCCAGCAGCTTGGGGACTCGGAGCACAGATACGCAGTATTTT. This gives the protein CASSLGTRSTDTQYF.